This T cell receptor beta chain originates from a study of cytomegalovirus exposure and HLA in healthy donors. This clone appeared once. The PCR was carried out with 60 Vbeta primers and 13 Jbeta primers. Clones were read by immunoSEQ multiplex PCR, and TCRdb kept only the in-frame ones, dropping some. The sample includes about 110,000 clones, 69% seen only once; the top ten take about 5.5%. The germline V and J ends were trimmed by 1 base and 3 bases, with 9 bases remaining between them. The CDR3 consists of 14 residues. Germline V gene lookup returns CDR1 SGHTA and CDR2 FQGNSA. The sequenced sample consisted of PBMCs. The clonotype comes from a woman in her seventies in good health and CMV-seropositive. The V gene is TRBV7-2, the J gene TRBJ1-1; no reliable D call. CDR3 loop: CASSLGAGYTEAFF. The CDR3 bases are TGTGCCAGCAGCTTAGGGGCAGGATACACTGAAGCTTTCTTT.